This T cell receptor (beta chain) was documented in a study of T cell responses to AZD1222 COVID-19 vaccine. TCRdb keeps only in-frame clones here, not all; method: immunoSEQ multiplex PCR. Here the sample spans some 150,000 clones, 89% being singletons. Sequenced here: peripheral blood, sampled on day 0 of AZD1222 vaccination. The receptor was derived from an adult in good health.

The CDR3 protein is CASSLDRASGYTF. The CDR3, as DNA: TGTGCCAGCAGTTTGGACAGGGCCAGTGGCTACACCTTC. V and J are TRBV2 and TRBJ1-2, with 8 bases matching TRBD1. The CDR3 consists of 13 residues. The ends lost 5 bases at V and 7 bases at J; junction bases unmatched: 6. The germline V gene encodes CDR1 SNHLY and CDR2 FYNNEI.